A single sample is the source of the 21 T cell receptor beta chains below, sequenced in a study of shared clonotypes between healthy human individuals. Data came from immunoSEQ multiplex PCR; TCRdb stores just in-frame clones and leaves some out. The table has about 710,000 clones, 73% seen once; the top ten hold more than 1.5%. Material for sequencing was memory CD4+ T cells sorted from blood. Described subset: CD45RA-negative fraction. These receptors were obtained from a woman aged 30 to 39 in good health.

CDR3 bases: TGTGCCAGCAGTTTTACCGAGGGGCCATATGAGCAGTTCTTC. Residues: CASSFTEGPYEQFF. This chain joins TRBV27 and TRBJ2-1; possibly TRBD1 or TRBD2 for D (5 bases each). Trimming shortened V by 3 bases and J by 8 bases, and 14 bases separated the two germline ends. The CDR3 totals 14 residues. CDR1 and CDR2 from the germline V gene are MNHEY and SMNVEV (reference sequence).

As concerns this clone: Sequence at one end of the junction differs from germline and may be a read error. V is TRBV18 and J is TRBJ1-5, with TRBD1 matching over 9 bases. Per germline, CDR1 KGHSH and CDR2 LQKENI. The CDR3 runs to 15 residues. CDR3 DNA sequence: TGTGCCAGCTCAACGGACAGGGGTAGCCATCAGCCCCAGCATTTT. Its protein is CASSTDRGSHQPQHF.

The CDR3 DNA reads TGTGCCAGCAGCTCGAACGAACTGAACATTCAGTACTTC. The encoded protein is CASSSNELNIQYF. The chain joins TRBV7-6 to TRBJ2-4; D not certain. The V end was cut by 4 bases, the J end by 7 bases, with 11 bases between. Germline V gene data show CDR1 as SGHVS and CDR2 as FNYEAQ. The CDR3 is 13 amino acids. Looking up the rest from reference TRBV7-6 and TRBJ2-4 gives the full variable domain: GAGVSQSPRYKVTKRGQDVALRCDPISGHVSLYWYRQALGQGPEFLTYFNYEAQQDKSGLPNDRFSAERPEGSISTLTIQRTEQRDSAMYRCASSSNELNIQYFGAGTRLSVL.

The CDR3 bases are TGTGCCAGCAGCCCGACAACAGTCGGCGAGACCCAGTACTTC. Its translation: CASSPTTVGETQYF. The chain uses TRBV5-4 and TRBJ2-5; D uncertain. Germline loops: CDR1 SGHNT, CDR2 YYREEE (reference sequence). This CDR3 is built from 14 residues. With 4 bases removed from V and 5 bases from J, the gap between germline ends came to 15 bases. Using reference TRBV5-4 and TRBJ2-5 for the parts outside the CDR3, the full variable domain is ETGVTQSPTHLIKTRGQQVTLRCSSQSGHNTVSWYQQALGQGPQFIFQYYREEENGRGNFPPRFSGLQFPNYSSELNVNALELDDSALYLCASSPTTVGETQYFGPGTRLLVL.

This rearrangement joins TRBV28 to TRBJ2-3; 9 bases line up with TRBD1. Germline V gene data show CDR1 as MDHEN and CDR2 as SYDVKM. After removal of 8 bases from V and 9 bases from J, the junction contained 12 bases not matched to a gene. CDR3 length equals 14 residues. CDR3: CASLPHGQGWTQYF. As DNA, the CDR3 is TGTGCCAGCCTTCCGCATGGACAGGGGTGGACGCAGTATTTT.

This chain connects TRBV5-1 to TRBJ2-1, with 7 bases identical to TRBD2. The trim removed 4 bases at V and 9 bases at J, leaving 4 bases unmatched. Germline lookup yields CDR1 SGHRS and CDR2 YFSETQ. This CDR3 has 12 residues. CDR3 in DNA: TGCGCCAGCAGCCTACTAGCGTTTGAGCAGTTCTTC. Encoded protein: CASSLLAFEQFF.

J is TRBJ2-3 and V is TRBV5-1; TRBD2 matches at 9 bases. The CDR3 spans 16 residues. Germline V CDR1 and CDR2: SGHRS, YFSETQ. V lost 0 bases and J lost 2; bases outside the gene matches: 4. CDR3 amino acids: CASSLVASGNTDTQYF. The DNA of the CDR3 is TGCGCCAGCAGCTTGGTTGCTAGCGGGAACACAGATACGCAGTATTTT.

The CDR3 reads CASSLGQPSTDTQYF. Here the CDR3 DNA reads TGTGCCAGCAGCCTGGGTCAACCTAGCACAGATACGCAGTATTTT. J is TRBJ2-3 and V is TRBV9; D uncertain. The length of the CDR3 is 15 residues. In germline, CDR1 is SGDLS, CDR2 YYNGEE. Trimming left V 4 bases short and J 0 bases short, with 12 bases between.

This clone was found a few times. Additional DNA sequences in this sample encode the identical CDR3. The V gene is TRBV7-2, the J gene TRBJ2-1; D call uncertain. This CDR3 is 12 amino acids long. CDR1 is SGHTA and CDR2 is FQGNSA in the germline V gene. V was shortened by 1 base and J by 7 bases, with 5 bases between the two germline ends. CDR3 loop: CASSLVRNEQFF. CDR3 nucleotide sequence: TGTGCCAGCAGCTTAGTGAGGAATGAGCAGTTCTTC.

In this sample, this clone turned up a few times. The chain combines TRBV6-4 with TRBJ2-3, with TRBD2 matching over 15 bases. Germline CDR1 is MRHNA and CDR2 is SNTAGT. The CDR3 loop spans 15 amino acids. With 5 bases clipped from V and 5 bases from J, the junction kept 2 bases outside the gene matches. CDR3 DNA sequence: TGTGCCAGCAGTTCGGGACTAGCGGGAGGAGATACGCAGTATTTT. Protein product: CASSSGLAGGDTQYF.

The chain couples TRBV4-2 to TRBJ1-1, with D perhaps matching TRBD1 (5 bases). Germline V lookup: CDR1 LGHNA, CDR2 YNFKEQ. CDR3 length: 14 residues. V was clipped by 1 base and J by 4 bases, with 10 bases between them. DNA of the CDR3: TGTGCCAGCAGCCAAGGGGACGAGAGCACTGAAGCTTTCTTT. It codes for CASSQGDESTEAFF.

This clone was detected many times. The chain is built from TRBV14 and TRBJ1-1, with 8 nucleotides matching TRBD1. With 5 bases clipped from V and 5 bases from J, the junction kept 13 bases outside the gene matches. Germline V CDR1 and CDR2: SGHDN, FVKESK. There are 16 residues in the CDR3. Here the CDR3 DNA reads TGTGCCAGCAGCGATTCAGGGGGCGCATTGGAAACTGAAGCTTTCTTT. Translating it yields CASSDSGGALETEAFF. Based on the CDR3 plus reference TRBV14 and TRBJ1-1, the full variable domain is EAGVTQFPSHSVIEKGQTVTLRCDPISGHDNLYWYRRVMGKEIKFLLHFVKESKQDESGMPNNRFLAERTGGTYSTLKVQPAELEDSGVYFCASSDSGGALETEAFFGQGTRLTVV.

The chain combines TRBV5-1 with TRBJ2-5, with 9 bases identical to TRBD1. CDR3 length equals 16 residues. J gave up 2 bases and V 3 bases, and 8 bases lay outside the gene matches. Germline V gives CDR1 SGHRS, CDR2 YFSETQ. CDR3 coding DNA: TGCGCCAGCAGCTGGCGATCGGGACAGGGTCAAGAGACCCAGTACTTC. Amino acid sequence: CASSWRSGQGQETQYF.

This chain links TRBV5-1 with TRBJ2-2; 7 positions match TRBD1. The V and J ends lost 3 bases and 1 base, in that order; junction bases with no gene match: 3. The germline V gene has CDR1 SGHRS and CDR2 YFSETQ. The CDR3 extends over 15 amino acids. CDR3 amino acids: CASSSRDRNTGELFF. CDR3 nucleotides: TGCGCCAGCAGCTCCCGGGACAGGAACACCGGGGAGCTGTTTTTT.

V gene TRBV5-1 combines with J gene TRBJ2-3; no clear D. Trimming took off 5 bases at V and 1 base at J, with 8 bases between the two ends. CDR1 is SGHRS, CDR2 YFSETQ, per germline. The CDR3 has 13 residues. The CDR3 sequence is CASSFRRTDTQYF. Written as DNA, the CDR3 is TGCGCCAGCAGTTTTCGACGCACAGATACGCAGTATTTT.

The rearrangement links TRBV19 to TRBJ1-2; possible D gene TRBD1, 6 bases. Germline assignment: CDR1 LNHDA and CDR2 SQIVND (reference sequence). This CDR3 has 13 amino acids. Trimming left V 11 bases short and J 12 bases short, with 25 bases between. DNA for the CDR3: TGTGCCTCTAAGAGGATTCCGGGGACAACGGACACCTTC. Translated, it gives CASKRIPGTTDTF.

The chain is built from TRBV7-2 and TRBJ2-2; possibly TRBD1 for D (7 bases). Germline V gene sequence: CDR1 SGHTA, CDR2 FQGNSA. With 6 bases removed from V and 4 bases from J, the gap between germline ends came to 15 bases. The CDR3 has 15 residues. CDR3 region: CASRKGGGFTGELFF. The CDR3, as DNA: TGTGCCAGCAGAAAAGGAGGGGGCTTCACCGGGGAGCTGTTTTTT.

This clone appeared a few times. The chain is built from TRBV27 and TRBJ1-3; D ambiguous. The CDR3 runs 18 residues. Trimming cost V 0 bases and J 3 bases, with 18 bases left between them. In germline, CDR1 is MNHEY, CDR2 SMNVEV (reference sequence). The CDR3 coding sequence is TGTGCCAGCAGTTTATCGTTTGGAGAGGCCCTCATTGGAAACACCATATATTTT. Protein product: CASSLSFGEALIGNTIYF.

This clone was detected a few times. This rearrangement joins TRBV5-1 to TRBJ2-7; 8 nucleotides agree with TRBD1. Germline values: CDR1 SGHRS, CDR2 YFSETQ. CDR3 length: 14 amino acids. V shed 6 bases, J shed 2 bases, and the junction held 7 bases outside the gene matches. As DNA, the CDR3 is TGCGCCAGCACGGAGGACAGGGCGACCTACGAGCAGTACTTC. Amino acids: CASTEDRATYEQYF.

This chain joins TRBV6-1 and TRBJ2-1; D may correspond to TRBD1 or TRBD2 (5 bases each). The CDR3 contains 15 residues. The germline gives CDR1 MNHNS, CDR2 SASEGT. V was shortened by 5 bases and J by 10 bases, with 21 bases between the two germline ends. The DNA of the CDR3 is TGTGCCAGCAGTATTACCGGGACGGATAAACCAGAGCAGTTCTTC. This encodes CASSITGTDKPEQFF.

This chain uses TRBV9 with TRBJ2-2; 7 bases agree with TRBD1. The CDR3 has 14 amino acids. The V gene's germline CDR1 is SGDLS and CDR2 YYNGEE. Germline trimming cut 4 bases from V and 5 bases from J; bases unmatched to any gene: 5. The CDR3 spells CASSKLQGTGELFF. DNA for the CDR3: TGTGCCAGCAGCAAACTACAGGGGACCGGGGAGCTGTTTTTT.